This TCR beta chain was sequenced in a study of control samples from healthy donors and cancer patients. The data were produced by immunoSEQ multiplex PCR, yet TCRdb's version contains in-frame clones alone and is incomplete. Altogether fewer than 200,000 clones are present, 93% being singletons, with the ten largest covering approximately 4%. The CDR3 is 13 residues long. Germline V gene data show CDR1 as SQVTM and CDR2 as ANQGSEA. V trimming: 8 bases; J trimming: 9 bases; junction bases outside the gene matches: 7. This receptor was obtained from a woman between 55 and 75 years old in good health. The rearrangement uses TRBV29-1 and TRBJ1-6, with 10 bases that match TRBD1. The sample taken for sequencing was blood. CDR3 amino acids: CSFRTGGSSPLHF. CDR3 sequence (DNA): TGCAGCTTTAGGACAGGGGGAAGTTCACCCCTCCACTTT.